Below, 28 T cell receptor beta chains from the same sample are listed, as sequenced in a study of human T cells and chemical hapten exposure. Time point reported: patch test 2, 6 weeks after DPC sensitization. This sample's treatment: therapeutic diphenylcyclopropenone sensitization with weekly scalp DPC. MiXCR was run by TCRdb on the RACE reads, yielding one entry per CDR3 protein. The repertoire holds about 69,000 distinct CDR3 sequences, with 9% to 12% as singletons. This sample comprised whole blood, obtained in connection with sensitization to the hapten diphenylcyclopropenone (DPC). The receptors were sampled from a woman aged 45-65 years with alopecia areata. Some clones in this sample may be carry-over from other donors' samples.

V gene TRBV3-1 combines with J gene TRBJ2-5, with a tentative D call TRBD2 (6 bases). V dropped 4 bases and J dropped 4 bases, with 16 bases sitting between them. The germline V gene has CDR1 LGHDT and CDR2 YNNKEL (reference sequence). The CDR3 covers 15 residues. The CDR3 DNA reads TGTGCCAGCAGCCTTCGGACCCTCGGGGGAGAGACCCAGTACTTC. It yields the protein CASSLRTLGGETQYF.

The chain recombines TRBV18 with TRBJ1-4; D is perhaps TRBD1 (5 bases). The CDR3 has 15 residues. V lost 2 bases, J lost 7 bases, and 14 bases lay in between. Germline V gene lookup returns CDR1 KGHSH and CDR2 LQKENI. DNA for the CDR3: TGTGCCAGCTCACCAGAAAGGGACCTAGGTGAAAAACTGTTTTTT. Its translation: CASSPERDLGEKLFF.

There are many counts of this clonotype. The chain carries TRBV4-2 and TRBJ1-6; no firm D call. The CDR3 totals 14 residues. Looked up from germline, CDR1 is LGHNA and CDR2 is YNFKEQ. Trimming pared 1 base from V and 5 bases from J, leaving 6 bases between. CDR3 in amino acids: CASSQVDNNSPLHF. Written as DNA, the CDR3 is TGTGCCAGCAGCCAAGTAGATAATAATTCACCCCTCCACTTT.

The CDR3 region is CASSLFDMQTDTQYF. The CDR3 nucleotides read TGCGCCAGCAGTCTTTTTGACATGCAGACAGATACGCAGTATTTT. The chain employs TRBV10-2 and TRBJ2-3; D uncertain. The ends were cut back, 5 bases at V and 3 bases at J, with 15 bases in the middle. Germline V gene data show CDR1 as WSHSY and CDR2 as SAAADI. This CDR3 contains 15 residues.

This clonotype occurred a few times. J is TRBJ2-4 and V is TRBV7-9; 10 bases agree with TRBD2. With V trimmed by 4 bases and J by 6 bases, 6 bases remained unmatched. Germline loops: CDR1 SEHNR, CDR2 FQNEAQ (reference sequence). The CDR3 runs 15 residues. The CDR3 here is CASSSLAGVGNIQYF. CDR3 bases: TGTGCCAGCAGCTCCCTAGCGGGAGTTGGAAACATTCAGTACTTC.

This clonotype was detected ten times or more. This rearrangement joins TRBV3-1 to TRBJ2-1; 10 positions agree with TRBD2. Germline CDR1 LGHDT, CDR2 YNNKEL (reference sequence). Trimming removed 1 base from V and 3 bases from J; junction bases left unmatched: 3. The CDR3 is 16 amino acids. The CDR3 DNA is TGTGCCAGCAGCCAAGCGGGACTAGCGATCTACAATGAGCAGTTCTTC. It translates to CASSQAGLAIYNEQFF.

The chain's CDR3 is CSVVGPMMNTEAFF. The CDR3 DNA follows: TGCAGCGTTGTGGGTCCGATGATGAACACTGAAGCTTTCTTT. The genes are TRBV29-1 and TRBJ1-1; D is undetermined. V was shortened by 4 bases and J by 0 bases, with 12 bases between the two germline ends. Per the germline V gene, CDR1 is SQVTM and CDR2 is ANQGSEA. This CDR3 contains 14 residues.

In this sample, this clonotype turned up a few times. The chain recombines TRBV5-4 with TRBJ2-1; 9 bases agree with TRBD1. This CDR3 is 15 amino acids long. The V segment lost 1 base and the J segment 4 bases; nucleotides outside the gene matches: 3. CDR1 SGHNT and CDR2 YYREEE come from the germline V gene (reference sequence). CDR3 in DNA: TGTGCCAGCAGCTTGACAGGGGGCTTGTACAATGAGCAGTTCTTC. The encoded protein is CASSLTGGLYNEQFF. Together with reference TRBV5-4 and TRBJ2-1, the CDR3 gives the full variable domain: ETGVTQSPTHLIKTRGQQVTLRCSSQSGHNTVSWYQQALGQGPQFIFQYYREEENGRGNFPPRFSGLQFPNYSSELNVNALELDDSALYLCASSLTGGLYNEQFFGPGTRLTVL.

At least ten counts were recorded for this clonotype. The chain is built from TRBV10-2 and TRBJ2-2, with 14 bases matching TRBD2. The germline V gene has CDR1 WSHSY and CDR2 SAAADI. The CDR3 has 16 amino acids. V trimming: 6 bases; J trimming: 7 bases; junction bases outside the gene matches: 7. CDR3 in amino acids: CASRAGTSGRGGELFF. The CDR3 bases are TGCGCCAGCAGGGCCGGGACTAGCGGGAGAGGCGGGGAGCTGTTTTTT.

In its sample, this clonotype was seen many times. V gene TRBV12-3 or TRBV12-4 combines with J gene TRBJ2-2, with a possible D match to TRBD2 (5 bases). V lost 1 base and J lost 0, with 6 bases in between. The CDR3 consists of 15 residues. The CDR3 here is CASSLVDSNTGELFF. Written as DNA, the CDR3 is TGTGCCAGCAGTTTAGTGGACTCGAACACCGGGGAGCTGTTTTTT.

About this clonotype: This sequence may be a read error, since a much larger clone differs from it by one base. DNA for the CDR3: TGCAGTGTTAGAGAGAGCGGAGGCACAGATACGCAGTATTTT. It codes for CSVRESGGTDTQYF. The chain employs TRBV20-1 and TRBJ2-3; a weak D match, TRBD2 (5 bases). The CDR3 has 14 amino acids. CDR1 is DFQATT and CDR2 is SNEGSKA in the germline V gene (reference sequence).

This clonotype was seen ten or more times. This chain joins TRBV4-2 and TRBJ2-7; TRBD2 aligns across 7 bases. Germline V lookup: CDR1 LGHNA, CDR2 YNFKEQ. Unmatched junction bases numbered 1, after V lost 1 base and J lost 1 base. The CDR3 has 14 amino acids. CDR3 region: CASSQGEGSYEQYF. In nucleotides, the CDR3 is TGTGCCAGCAGCCAAGGGGAGGGGTCCTACGAGCAGTACTTC.

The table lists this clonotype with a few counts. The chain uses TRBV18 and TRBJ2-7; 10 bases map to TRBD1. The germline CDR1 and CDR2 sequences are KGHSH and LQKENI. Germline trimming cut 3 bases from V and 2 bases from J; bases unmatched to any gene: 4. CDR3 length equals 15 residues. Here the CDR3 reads CASSPSGQGTYEQYF. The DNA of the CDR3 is TGTGCCAGCTCACCCTCGGGACAGGGGACCTACGAGCAGTACTTC.

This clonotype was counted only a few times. The CDR3 DNA sequence: TGTGCCAGCAGTTTAAGTCGAGCGGGAGGAGGCGAGCAGTACTTC. The encoded protein is CASSLSRAGGGEQYF. The chain employs TRBV27 and TRBJ2-7; 9 bases are a match to TRBD2. This CDR3 is 15 amino acids long. Germline values: CDR1 MNHEY, CDR2 SMNVEV (reference sequence). Trimming took 2 bases from V and 6 from J; bases not matched to a gene: 8.

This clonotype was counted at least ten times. CDR3 sequence (DNA): TGTGCCAGCTCACCACTTGGAACAGGGACGGGGGCCAACGTCCTGACTTTC. It encodes CASSPLGTGTGANVLTF. This sequence joins TRBV18 and TRBJ2-6, with a weak D call TRBD1 (6 bases). The germline gives CDR1 KGHSH, CDR2 LQKENI. V lost 1 base and J 4 bases, leaving 14 bases between the germline ends. There are 17 residues in the CDR3.

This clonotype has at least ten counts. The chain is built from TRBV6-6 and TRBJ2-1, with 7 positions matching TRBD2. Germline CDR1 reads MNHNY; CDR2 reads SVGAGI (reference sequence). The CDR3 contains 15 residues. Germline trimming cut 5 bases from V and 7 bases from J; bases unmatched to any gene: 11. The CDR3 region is CASSHGSPGGNEQFF. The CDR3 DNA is TGTGCCAGCAGTCACGGGAGCCCCGGGGGGAATGAGCAGTTCTTC.

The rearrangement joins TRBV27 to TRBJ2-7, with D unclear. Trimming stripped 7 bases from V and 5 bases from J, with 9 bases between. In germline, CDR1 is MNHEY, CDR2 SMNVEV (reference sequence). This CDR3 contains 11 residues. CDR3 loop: CASIFGDEQYF. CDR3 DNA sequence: TGTGCCAGCATCTTTGGGGACGAGCAGTACTTC.

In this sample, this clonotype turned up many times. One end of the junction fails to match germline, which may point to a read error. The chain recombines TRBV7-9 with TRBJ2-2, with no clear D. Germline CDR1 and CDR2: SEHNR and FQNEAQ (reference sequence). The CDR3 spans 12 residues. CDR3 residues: CASSLEAGELFF. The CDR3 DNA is TGTGCCAGCAGTTTAGAGGCCGGGGAGCTGTTTTTT.

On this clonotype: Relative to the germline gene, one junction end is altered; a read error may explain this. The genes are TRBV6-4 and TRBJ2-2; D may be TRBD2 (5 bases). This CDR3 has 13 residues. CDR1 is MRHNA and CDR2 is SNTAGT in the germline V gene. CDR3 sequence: CASSEGRTGELFF. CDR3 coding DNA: TGTGCCAGCAGTGAAGGTAGGACCGGGGAGTTGTTTTTT.

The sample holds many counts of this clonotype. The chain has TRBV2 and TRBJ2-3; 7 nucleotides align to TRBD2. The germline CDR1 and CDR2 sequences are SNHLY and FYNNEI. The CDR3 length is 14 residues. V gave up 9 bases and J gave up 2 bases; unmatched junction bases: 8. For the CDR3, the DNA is TGTGCCAGAGAACCCCGGGACTACACAGATACGCAGTATTTT. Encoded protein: CAREPRDYTDTQYF.

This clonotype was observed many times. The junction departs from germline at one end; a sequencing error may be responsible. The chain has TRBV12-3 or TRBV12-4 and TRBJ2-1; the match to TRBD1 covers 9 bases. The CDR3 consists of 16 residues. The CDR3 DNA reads TGTGCCAGCAGCCCTGTTACAGGGGGCCTCTACTATGAGCAGTTCTTC. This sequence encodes CASSPVTGGLYYEQFF.

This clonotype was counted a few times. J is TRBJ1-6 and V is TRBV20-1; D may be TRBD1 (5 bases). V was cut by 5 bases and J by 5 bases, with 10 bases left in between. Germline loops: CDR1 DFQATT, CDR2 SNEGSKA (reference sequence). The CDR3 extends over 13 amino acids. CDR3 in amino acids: CSAPDRNNSPLHF. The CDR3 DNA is TGCAGTGCTCCCGACAGAAATAATTCACCCCTCCACTTT.

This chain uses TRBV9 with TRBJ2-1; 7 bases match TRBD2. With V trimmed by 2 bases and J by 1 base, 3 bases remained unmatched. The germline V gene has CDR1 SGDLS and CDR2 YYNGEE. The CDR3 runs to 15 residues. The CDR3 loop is CASSVLAESYNEQFF. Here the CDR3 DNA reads TGTGCCAGCAGCGTCCTAGCGGAATCCTACAATGAGCAGTTCTTC.

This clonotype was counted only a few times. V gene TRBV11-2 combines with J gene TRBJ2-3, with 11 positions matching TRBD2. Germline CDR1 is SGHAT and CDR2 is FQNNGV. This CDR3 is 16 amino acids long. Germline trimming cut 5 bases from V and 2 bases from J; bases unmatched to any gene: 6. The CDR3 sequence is CASSPFSGRDTDTQYF. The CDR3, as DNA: TGTGCCAGCAGCCCCTTTAGCGGGAGGGACACAGATACGCAGTATTTT.

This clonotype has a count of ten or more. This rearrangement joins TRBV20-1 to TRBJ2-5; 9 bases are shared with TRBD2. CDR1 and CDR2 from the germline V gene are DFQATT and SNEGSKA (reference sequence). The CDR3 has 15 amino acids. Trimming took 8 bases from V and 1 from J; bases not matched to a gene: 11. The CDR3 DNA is TGCAGTCCCTCCCCACTAGCGGGCCTCCAAGAGACCCAGTACTTC. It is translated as CSPSPLAGLQETQYF.

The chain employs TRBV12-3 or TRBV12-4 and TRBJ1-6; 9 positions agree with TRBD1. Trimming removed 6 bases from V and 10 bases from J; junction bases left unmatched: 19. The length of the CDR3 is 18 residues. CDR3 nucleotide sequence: TGTGCCAGCAGCGGAGGGGTCCTAACGGGACAGGGAGGCTCACCCCTCCACTTT. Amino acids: CASSGGVLTGQGGSPLHF.

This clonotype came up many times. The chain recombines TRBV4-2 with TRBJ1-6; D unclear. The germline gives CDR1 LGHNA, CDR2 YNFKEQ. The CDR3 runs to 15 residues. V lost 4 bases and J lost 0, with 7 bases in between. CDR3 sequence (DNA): TGTGCCAGCAGCCCCAGAAGCTCCTATAATTCACCCCTCCACTTT. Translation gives CASSPRSSYNSPLHF.

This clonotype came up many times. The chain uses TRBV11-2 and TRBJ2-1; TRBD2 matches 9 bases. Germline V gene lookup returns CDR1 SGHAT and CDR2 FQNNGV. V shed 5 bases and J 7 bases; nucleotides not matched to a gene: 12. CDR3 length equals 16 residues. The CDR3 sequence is CASSLGLAPTLNEQFF. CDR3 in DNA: TGTGCCAGCAGCCTAGGACTAGCGCCGACCCTTAATGAGCAGTTCTTC.